What follows are 12 T cell receptor beta chains derived from one specimen sequenced in a study of blood T cells in healthy people across ages. Through a sample-barcoded 5' primer and a J-beta primer mix, a second PCR was run for about 6 to 11 cycles. TCRdb reprocessed the 5' RACE reads via MiXCR and lists one record per CDR3 protein. The repertoire includes hundreds of thousands of distinct CDR3 sequences, around 48% of them detected once, and over 10% sits in the top ten. Sequenced: blood. These receptor sequences come from a man younger than 45 in good health.

This clonotype appeared a few times. V usage is TRBV29-1 and J usage is TRBJ1-5; D might be TRBD1 (5 bases). Trimming cost V 2 bases and J 2 bases, with 7 bases left between them. CDR1 and CDR2 (germline): SQVTM, ANQGSEA. The CDR3 sequence is 13 residues long. CDR3 DNA sequence: TGCAGCGTTGAACAGGGAGGCAATCAGCCCCAGCATTTT. Its protein is CSVEQGGNQPQHF.

This chain links TRBV5-1 with TRBJ1-1; D is unresolved. Trimming took 0 bases from V and 4 from J, leaving 7 bases between them. The germline V gene encodes CDR1 SGHRS and CDR2 YFSETQ. The CDR3 totals 13 residues. CDR3 nucleotide sequence: TGCGCCAGCAGCTTGGACGGCCCCACTGAAGCTTTCTTT. Encoded protein: CASSLDGPTEAFF.

The gene calls are TRBV6-4 and TRBJ2-3; 10 bases line up with TRBD1. The CDR3 consists of 15 residues. Germline V gene lookup returns CDR1 MRHNA and CDR2 SNTAGT. V shed 7 bases, J shed 0 bases, and the junction held 4 bases outside the gene matches. Here the CDR3 reads CASTRTGGSTDTQYF. DNA of the CDR3: TGTGCCAGCACGAGGACAGGGGGGAGCACAGATACGCAGTATTTT.

The J gene is TRBJ1-1, the V gene TRBV6-6; D is unresolved. This CDR3 is 12 amino acids long. Germline V gene sequence: CDR1 MNHNY, CDR2 SVGAGI (reference sequence). Trimming shortened V by 1 base and J by 3 bases, and 3 bases separated the two germline ends. The CDR3, as DNA: TGTGCCAGCAGTTACTGCCACACTGAAGCTTTCTTT. Protein sequence: CASSYCHTEAFF.

Details on this clonotype: A much more abundant neighbour one base away suggests this may be a read error. The chain couples TRBV10-3 to TRBJ2-2; D is uncertain. V shed 0 bases and J shed 2 bases, with 10 bases lying between them. The CDR3 is made up of 16 amino acids. The germline gives CDR1 ENHRY, CDR2 SYGVKD. The CDR3 spells CAISESAGPNTGELFF. The DNA of the CDR3 is TGTGCCATCAGTGAGTCGGCCGGCCCAAACACCGGGGAGCTGTTTTTT.

V and J are TRBV6-6 and TRBJ2-5; 9 bases align to TRBD2. Gene TRBJ2-7 matches the end of the DNA better, so the J call may be wrong. The length of the CDR3 is 15 residues. Germline assignment: CDR1 MNHNY and CDR2 SVGAGI (reference sequence). CDR3 loop: CASRESGTSTGEQYF. DNA of the CDR3: TGTGCCAGCAGAGAATCCGGGACTAGCACAGGCGAGCAGTACTTC.

The chain joins TRBV16 to TRBJ1-6; no definite D call. The CDR3 runs 13 residues. V was cut by 1 base and J by 9 bases, with 7 bases left in between. Germline lookup yields CDR1 KGHSY and CDR2 FQNENV. CDR3 sequence reads: CASSQWNGSPLHF. In DNA, the CDR3 is TGTGCCAGCAGCCAATGGAATGGTTCACCCCTCCACTTT.

The V and J genes are TRBV20-1 and TRBJ2-7, with 12 bases aligning to TRBD1. V lost 6 bases to trimming and J lost 3 bases; unmatched junction nucleotides: 3. Germline V lookup: CDR1 DFQATT, CDR2 SNEGSKA (reference sequence). The CDR3 has 13 amino acids. The CDR3 sequence is CSAGTGGHYEQYF. The CDR3 DNA sequence: TGCAGTGCAGGGACAGGGGGCCACTACGAGCAGTACTTC.

This chain uses TRBV11-2 with TRBJ2-7; TRBD2 might be the D (6 bases). The J call may be incorrect, as the DNA end agrees better with TRBJ2-4. This CDR3 has 15 residues. Germline V gives CDR1 SGHAT, CDR2 FQNNGV. The CDR3 is CASSAIRGRWNIQYF. The CDR3 DNA sequence: TGTGCCAGCAGCGCAATTCGGGGGAGATGGAACATTCAGTACTTC.

CDR3 protein: CASSPDRDLEGYTF. In nucleotides, the CDR3 is TGCGCCAGCAGTCCGGACAGGGACCTCGAGGGCTACACCTTC. V gene TRBV4-1 combines with J gene TRBJ1-2; 8 bases agree with TRBD1. Losses at the gene ends were 6 bases for V and 8 bases for J; bases not matched to a gene: 11. The CDR3 runs to 14 residues. The germline gives CDR1 MGHRA, CDR2 YSYEKL.

There are a few counts of this clonotype. The rearrangement links TRBV28 to TRBJ2-3, with 8 positions matching TRBD1. Germline values: CDR1 MDHEN, CDR2 SYDVKM. This CDR3 region has 16 residues. The junction had 7 bases not matched to a gene; V was cut back by 4 bases and J by 1 base. CDR3 nucleotide sequence: TGTGCCAGCAGTTCCCAGGGGGCATCGGGCACAGATACGCAGTATTTT. It yields the protein CASSSQGASGTDTQYF.

This chain connects TRBV7-2 to TRBJ1-6, with D possibly being TRBD1 (6 bases). Trimming took off 5 bases at V and 10 bases at J, with 15 bases between the two ends. Per the germline V gene, CDR1 is SGHTA and CDR2 is FQGNSA. The CDR3 has 14 amino acids. CDR3 in amino acids: CASSVTGQESPLHF. CDR3 bases: TGTGCCAGCAGCGTAACAGGGCAGGAATCACCCCTCCACTTT.